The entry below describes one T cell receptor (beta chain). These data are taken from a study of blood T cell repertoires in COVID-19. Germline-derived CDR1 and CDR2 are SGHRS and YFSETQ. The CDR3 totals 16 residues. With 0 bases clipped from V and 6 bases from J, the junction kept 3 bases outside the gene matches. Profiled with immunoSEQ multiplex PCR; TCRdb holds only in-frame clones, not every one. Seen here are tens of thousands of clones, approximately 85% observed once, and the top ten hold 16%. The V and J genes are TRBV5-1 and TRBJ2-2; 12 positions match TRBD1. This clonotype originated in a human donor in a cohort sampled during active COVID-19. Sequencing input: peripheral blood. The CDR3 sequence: CASSLGDRGLAGELFF. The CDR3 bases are TGCGCCAGCAGCTTGGGGGACAGGGGGCTGGCCGGGGAGCTGTTTTTT.